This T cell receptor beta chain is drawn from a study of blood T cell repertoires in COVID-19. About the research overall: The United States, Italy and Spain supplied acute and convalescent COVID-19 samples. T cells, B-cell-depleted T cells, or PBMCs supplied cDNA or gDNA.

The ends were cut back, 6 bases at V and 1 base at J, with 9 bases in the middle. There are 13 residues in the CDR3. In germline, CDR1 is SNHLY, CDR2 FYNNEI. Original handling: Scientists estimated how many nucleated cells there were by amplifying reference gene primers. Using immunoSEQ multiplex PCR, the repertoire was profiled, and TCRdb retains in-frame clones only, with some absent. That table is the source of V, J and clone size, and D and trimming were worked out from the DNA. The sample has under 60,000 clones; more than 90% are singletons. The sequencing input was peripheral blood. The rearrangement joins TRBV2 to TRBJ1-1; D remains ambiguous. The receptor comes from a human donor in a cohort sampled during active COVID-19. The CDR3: CASSPTTNTEAFF. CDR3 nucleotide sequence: TGTGCCAGCAGCCCGACAACGAACACTGAAGCTTTCTTT.